Sequencing of this T cell receptor (beta chain) was carried out in a study of response to subunit inactivated influenza vaccine. One entry per CDR3 protein, called by TCRdb with MiXCR from the RT-PCR reads. The sample consists of about 480,000 distinct CDR3 sequences, 10% to 15% of them appearing once. Concerning this clonotype: Its antigen remains unknown.

General observations from the study: Each seasonal flu vaccination may recruit only limited new T cells, authors suggested.

This sequence was found in a man aged 50 or older who received an inactivated influenza vaccine. The sample consisted of PBMCs from blood, taken about 6 weeks after vaccination.

CDR3 DNA: TGTGCCAGCACACGGGGGGACGGCTACACCTTC. Amino acids: CASTRGDGYTF. The chain carries TRBV6-1 and TRBJ1-2, with a possible D match to TRBD1 (5 bases). V shed 7 bases and J shed 8 bases, with 11 bases lying between them. The CDR3 sequence is 11 residues long. Germline CDR1 MNHNS, CDR2 SASEGT.